This TCR beta chain comes out of a study of blood T cell repertoires in COVID-19. TCRdb's copy holds only in-frame clones and misses some; the assay was immunoSEQ multiplex PCR. The sample yields more than 45,000 clones, 88% seen once. The V end was cut by 1 base, the J end by 2 bases, with 5 bases between. The CDR3 contains 13 residues. Germline V gene data show CDR1 as SGHRS and CDR2 as YFSETQ. Sequencing input: peripheral blood. The source is a woman in her seventies with active COVID-19. This chain joins TRBV5-1 and TRBJ2-3; no definite D call. CDR3 sequence reads: CASSLILTDTQYF. The CDR3 nucleotides read TGCGCCAGCAGCTTGATCCTCACAGATACGCAGTATTTT.